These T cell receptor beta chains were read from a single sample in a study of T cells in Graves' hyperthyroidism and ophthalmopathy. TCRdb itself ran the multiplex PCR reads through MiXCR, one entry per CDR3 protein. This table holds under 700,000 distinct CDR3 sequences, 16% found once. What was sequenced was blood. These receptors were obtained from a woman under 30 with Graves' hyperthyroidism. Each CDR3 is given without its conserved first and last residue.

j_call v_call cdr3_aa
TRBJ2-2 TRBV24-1 ATSHSGTINTGELF
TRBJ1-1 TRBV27 ASRVTGGVTEAF
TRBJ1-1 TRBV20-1 SARGWGRGTEAF
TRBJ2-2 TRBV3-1 ASSQTNTGELF
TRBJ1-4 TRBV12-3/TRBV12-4 ASRETGGEKLF
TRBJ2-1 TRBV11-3 ASSLEGRDGINEQF
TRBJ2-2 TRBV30 AWSAGGGELF
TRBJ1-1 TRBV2 ASMTASLNTEAF
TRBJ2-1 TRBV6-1 ASSGLADGDEQF
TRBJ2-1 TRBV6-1 ASSEDRPYTISYNEQF
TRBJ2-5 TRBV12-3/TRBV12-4 ASRPTGTQETQY
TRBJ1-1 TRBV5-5 ASSLDSPNTEAF
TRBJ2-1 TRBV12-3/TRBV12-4 ASSFDDSYNEQF
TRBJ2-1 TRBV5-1 ASSSSGAQTWDEQF
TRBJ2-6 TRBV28 ASRETYRGSGANVLT
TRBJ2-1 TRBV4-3 ASSQDGSYNEQF
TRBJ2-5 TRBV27 ASSFTRTSETQY
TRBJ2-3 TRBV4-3 ASSQDSGSTDTQY
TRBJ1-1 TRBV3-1 ASSQGSGGRNTEAF
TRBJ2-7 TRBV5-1 ASSLTGGSSYEQY
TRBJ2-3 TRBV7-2 ASSSPPSYTQY
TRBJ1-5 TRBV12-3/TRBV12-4 ASSLGGGRTSNQPQH
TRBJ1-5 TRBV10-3 AILDRDPNNNSNQPQH
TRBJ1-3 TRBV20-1 SASTVSGNTIY
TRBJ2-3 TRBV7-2 ASSRESQQY
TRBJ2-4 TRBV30 AWSFSGLTKNIQY
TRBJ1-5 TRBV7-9 ASSFADRGRTQPQH
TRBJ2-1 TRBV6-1 ASSLEIEDEQF
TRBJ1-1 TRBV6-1 ASRKDRGRTEAF
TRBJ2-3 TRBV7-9 ASSPRPGPSTDTQY
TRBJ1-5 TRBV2 ASQDTGNQPQH
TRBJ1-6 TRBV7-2 ASSSRQGSHRSPLH
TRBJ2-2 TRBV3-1 ASSPITGSNTGELF